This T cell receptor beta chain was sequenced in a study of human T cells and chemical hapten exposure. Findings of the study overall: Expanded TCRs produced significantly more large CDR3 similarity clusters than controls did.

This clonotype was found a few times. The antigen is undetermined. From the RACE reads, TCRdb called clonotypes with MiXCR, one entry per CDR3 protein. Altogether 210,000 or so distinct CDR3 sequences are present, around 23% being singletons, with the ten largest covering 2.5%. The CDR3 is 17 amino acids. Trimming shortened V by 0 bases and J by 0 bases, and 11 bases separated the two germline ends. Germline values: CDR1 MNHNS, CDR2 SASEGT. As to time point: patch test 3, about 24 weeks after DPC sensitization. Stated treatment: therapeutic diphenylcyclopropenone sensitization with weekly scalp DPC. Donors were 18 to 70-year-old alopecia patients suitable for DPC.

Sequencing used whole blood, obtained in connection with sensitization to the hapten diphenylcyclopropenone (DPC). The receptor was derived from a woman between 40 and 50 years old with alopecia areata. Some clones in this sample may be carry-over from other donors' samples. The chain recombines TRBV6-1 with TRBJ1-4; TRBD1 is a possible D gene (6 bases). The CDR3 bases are TGTGCCAGCAGTGAAGCTACAGGGAGAGCAACTAATGAAAAACTGTTTTTT. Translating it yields CASSEATGRATNEKLFF.